What follows are 8 T cell receptor beta chains derived from one specimen sequenced in a study of cytomegalovirus exposure and HLA in healthy donors. The study ran its PCR with 60 Vbeta and 13 Jbeta primers. The assay was immunoSEQ multiplex PCR, and TCRdb's table has in-frame clones only and misses some. The data contain about 250,000 clones, around 66% of them singletons. The sample comprised PBMCs. These receptors were taken from a female donor in good health and CMV-seronegative.

The CDR3 loop reads CAISDAGVSTGELFF. The CDR3 region has the DNA TGTGCCATCAGTGACGCGGGAGTTAGTACCGGGGAGCTGTTTTTT. The V gene is TRBV10-3, the J gene TRBJ2-2; 7 bases map to TRBD2. V lost 3 bases, J lost 5 bases, and 6 bases stayed unmatched. CDR1 is ENHRY, CDR2 SYGVKD, per germline. The length of the CDR3 is 15 residues.

The CDR3 DNA reads TGTGCCAGCAGCCTGAGGGGGTCGTACTACGAGCAGTACTTC. Translating gives CASSLRGSYYEQYF. The gene calls are TRBV2 and TRBJ2-7; D might be TRBD1 (6 bases). V lost 6 bases to trimming and J lost 3 bases, with 15 bases between them. There are 14 residues in the CDR3. From germline, CDR1 is SNHLY and CDR2 FYNNEI.

In its sample, this clone was seen a few times. The chain couples TRBV25-1 to TRBJ2-1, with 11 nucleotides matching TRBD2. This CDR3 has 15 residues. In germline, CDR1 is MGHDK, CDR2 SYGVNS. Unmatched junction bases numbered 10, after V lost 6 bases and J lost 9 bases. The CDR3 DNA reads as TGTGCCAGCAGGATAGCGGGAGGGCCGGTGGTTGAGCAGTTCTTC. Amino acids: CASRIAGGPVVEQFF.

The chain links TRBV2 to TRBJ2-3; D perhaps matches TRBD2 (6 bases). Germline V gene data show CDR1 as SNHLY and CDR2 as FYNNEI. The CDR3 loop spans 17 amino acids. Trimming took off 5 bases at V and 0 bases at J, with 18 bases between the two ends. The CDR3 reads CASSRITAGRSTDTQYF. The CDR3 DNA reads TGTGCCAGCAGTCGCATTACCGCGGGAAGGAGCACAGATACGCAGTATTTT.

The rearrangement joins TRBV7-2 to TRBJ2-7; 10 nucleotides line up with TRBD1. The CDR3 contains 17 residues. Germline CDR1 reads SGHTA; CDR2 reads FQGNSA. The trim removed 3 bases at V and 2 bases at J, leaving 10 bases unmatched. This CDR3 is CASSLRSTGGDAYEQYF. The CDR3 nucleotides are TGTGCCAGCAGCTTGAGGTCGACAGGGGGCGACGCCTACGAGCAGTACTTC.

This sequence joins TRBV13 and TRBJ1-2, with 10 nucleotides matching TRBD1. V shed 5 bases and J 0 bases; nucleotides not matched to a gene: 6. The CDR3 consists of 16 residues. From germline, CDR1 is PRHDT and CDR2 FYEKMQ (reference sequence). The CDR3 loop reads CASSQAGQGANYGYTF. CDR3 in DNA: TGTGCCAGCAGCCAAGCCGGACAGGGGGCTAACTATGGCTACACCTTC.

Comments on this clone: An end of the junction differs from the germline gene, which may be a read error. The rearrangement uses TRBV7-9 and TRBJ2-7, with 11 bases fitting TRBD2. Germline V gene lookup returns CDR1 SEHNR and CDR2 FQNEAQ (reference sequence). The CDR3 spans 14 residues. The CDR3 reads CSSSPTSGSGEQYF. CDR3 nucleotide sequence: TGTTCCAGCAGCCCTACTAGCGGGAGCGGCGAGCAGTACTTC.

This clone was picked up a small number of times. The chain has TRBV19 and TRBJ1-2; D perhaps matches TRBD1 (5 bases). This CDR3 spans 12 amino acids. Germline CDR1 LNHDA, CDR2 SQIVND (reference sequence). The V and J ends lost 3 bases and 4 bases respectively, with 6 bases between them. CDR3 loop: CASSMGGYGYTF. The DNA for the CDR3 is TGTGCCAGTAGTATGGGGGGCTATGGCTACACCTTC.